This passage covers 20 T cell receptor beta chains from one sample sequenced in a study of Graves' ophthalmopathy and Graves' hyperthyroidism (dated by TCRdb to the late 2010s). The run used an Illumina HiSeq 2000. TCR beta CDR3 regions were amplified from RNA transcripts for repertoire sequencing. The first round of RT-PCR was done with HTBI primers and the Qiagen OneStep RT-PCR kit, and was followed by a second round of multiplex PCR, then size selection and purification. The public reads were run again by TCRdb, first through fastp at Q25 and then through MiXCR, and only productive beta chains were kept. Identical CDR3 proteins give one entry, which carries the most common genes and DNA. The sample profile shows about 620,000 distinct CDR3 sequences; 22% of them were found once. Of the sample, roughly 7.4% is held by the ten largest clones. Sequencing was carried out using peripheral blood. The receptor source for this set is a young woman with stable Graves' hyperthyroidism. Some clones in this sample may be carry-over from other donors' samples. Donor details come from another sample of the same person, matched by shared clones.

This clonotype was seen at least ten times. The chain carries TRBV11-2 and TRBJ2-5, with D possibly matching TRBD1 (5 bases). V lost 4 bases and J lost 5, with 11 bases in between. This CDR3 region has 13 residues. CDR1 is SGHAT and CDR2 is FQNNGV in the germline V gene. For the CDR3, the DNA is TGTGCCAGCAGCTCGACAGTCAGGGAGACCCAGTACTTC. Its protein is CASSSTVRETQYF.

The rearrangement joins TRBV7-9 to TRBJ2-2; the D gene is possibly TRBD2 (7 bases). V gave up 4 bases and J gave up 5 bases, with 14 bases separating them. The CDR3 length is 15 residues. The germline gives CDR1 SEHNR, CDR2 FQNEAQ (reference sequence). CDR3 in amino acids: CASSSGGGYTGELFF. Written as DNA, the CDR3 is TGTGCCAGCAGCTCGGGCGGGGGCTATACCGGGGAGCTGTTTTTT.

The genes are TRBV30 and TRBJ1-1; 7 positions agree with TRBD1. Germline CDR1 GTSNPN, CDR2 SVGIG (reference sequence). The CDR3 is 13 amino acids. Trimming removed 3 bases from V and 4 bases from J; junction bases left unmatched: 5. CDR3 amino acids: CAWSEGQLTEAFF. DNA for the CDR3: TGTGCCTGGAGCGAGGGACAGCTCACTGAAGCTTTCTTT.

This clonotype was counted at least ten times. The chain links TRBV2 to TRBJ2-5, with unresolved D. Germline-derived CDR1 and CDR2 are SNHLY and FYNNEI. The germline V and J ends were trimmed by 6 bases and 5 bases, with 19 bases remaining between them. CDR3 length equals 15 residues. CDR3 residues: CASSLIGPSWETQYF. DNA for the CDR3: TGTGCCAGCAGCCTAATTGGACCGTCCTGGGAGACCCAGTACTTC.

There are many counts of this clonotype. In nucleotides, the CDR3 is TGTGCCTGGAGTGAAGGGACTCAGCCCCAGCATTTT. Protein product: CAWSEGTQPQHF. V gene TRBV30 combines with J gene TRBJ1-5, with D possibly matching TRBD1 (5 bases). Trimming cost V 1 base and J 6 bases, with 7 bases left between them. The CDR3 has 12 amino acids. Looked up from germline, CDR1 is GTSNPN and CDR2 is SVGIG (reference sequence).

About this clonotype: Compared with germline, one end of the junction differs, possibly owing to a read error. The J gene is TRBJ1-2, the V gene TRBV12-3 or TRBV12-4; a possible D gene is TRBD1 (5 bases). This CDR3 has 14 residues. CDR3 sequence: CASRRQGRNYGHTF. In DNA form, the CDR3 reads TGTGCCAGCAGGCGCCAGGGCAGGAACTATGGCCACACCTTC.

This clonotype occurred many times. The chain recombines TRBV6-5 with TRBJ2-7; unclear D gene. The V gene lost 0 bases and the J gene lost 2 bases, with 8 bases spanning the gap. The CDR3 is made up of 14 amino acids. CDR1 and CDR2 from the germline V gene are MNHEY and SVGAGI. The CDR3 reads CASSYSWLPYEQYF. The CDR3 DNA reads as TGTGCCAGCAGTTACTCGTGGCTCCCCTACGAGCAGTACTTC.

This clonotype was recorded at least ten times. This sequence joins TRBV7-2 and TRBJ1-2; 10 bases are shared with TRBD1. Per germline, CDR1 SGHTA and CDR2 FQGNSA. The V segment lost 4 bases and the J segment 7 bases; nucleotides outside the gene matches: 15. CDR3 length: 17 residues. CDR3 sequence reads: CASSSSGGTGVLGGYTF. Here the CDR3 DNA reads TGTGCCAGCAGCTCCTCAGGGGGGACAGGGGTATTGGGTGGCTACACCTTC.

Ten or more counts support this clonotype. This rearrangement joins TRBV20-1 to TRBJ1-6, with 8 bases aligning to TRBD1. CDR1 DFQATT and CDR2 SNEGSKA come from the germline V gene (reference sequence). V lost 8 bases and J lost 3; bases outside the gene matches: 6. The length of the CDR3 is 14 residues. CDR3: CSSSQGDYNSPLHF. CDR3 coding DNA: TGCAGTTCCTCACAGGGGGACTATAATTCACCCCTCCACTTT.

This clonotype was seen many times. The V and J genes are TRBV27 and TRBJ2-7, with 12 bases identical to TRBD1. The CDR3 has 18 residues. The V gene end was trimmed by 4 bases and the J gene end by 5 bases; junction bases not matched to a gene: 15. The germline gives CDR1 MNHEY, CDR2 SMNVEV (reference sequence). The CDR3: CASSSTHPGTGGSDEQYF. The CDR3 DNA follows: TGTGCCAGCAGTTCAACTCACCCCGGGACAGGGGGCAGCGACGAGCAGTACTTC.

Only a few counts were recorded for this clonotype. The CDR3: CASLRDSAPLGDGYTF. The CDR3 nucleotides read TGTGCCAGCCTCCGGGACAGCGCTCCCCTCGGGGATGGCTACACCTTC. The V and J genes are TRBV6-1 and TRBJ1-2; 7 nucleotides line up with TRBD1. The CDR3 is 16 residues long. The V and J ends lost 8 bases and 6 bases, in that order; junction bases with no gene match: 18. CDR1 MNHNS and CDR2 SASEGT come from the germline V gene.

The rearrangement links TRBV19 to TRBJ2-7, with 8 nucleotides matching TRBD2. The CDR3 totals 17 residues. Germline CDR1 LNHDA, CDR2 SQIVND (reference sequence). J was trimmed by 2 bases and V by 6 bases; bases with no gene match: 15. The CDR3 DNA is TGTGCCAGTAGCCCCGGATGGAGCGGGGGTCCTACCTACGAGCAGTACTTC. The encoded protein is CASSPGWSGGPTYEQYF.

The J gene is TRBJ2-2, the V gene TRBV10-3; 10 nucleotides align to TRBD1. V gave up 10 bases and J gave up 7 bases; unmatched junction bases: 9. The V gene's germline CDR1 is ENHRY and CDR2 SYGVKD. The CDR3 is 14 amino acids. As DNA, the CDR3 is TGTGCCACCAAGGGGACAGGGGAGGGCGGGGAGCTGTTTTTT. Translated: CATKGTGEGGELFF.

Ten or more counts support this clonotype. V usage is TRBV2 and J usage is TRBJ1-2; TRBD1 agrees at 7 bases. Germline loops: CDR1 SNHLY, CDR2 FYNNEI. V was clipped by 4 bases and J by 8 bases; unmatched bases: 4. The CDR3 has 12 amino acids. The CDR3, as DNA: TGTGCCAGCAGTGCAACAGGGGACGGCTACACCTTC. This codes for CASSATGDGYTF.

This rearrangement joins TRBV28 to TRBJ2-7; D possibly corresponds to TRBD2 (6 bases). In germline, CDR1 is MDHEN, CDR2 SYDVKM. V dropped 6 bases and J dropped 6 bases, with 21 bases sitting between them. The CDR3 runs 15 residues. As DNA, the CDR3 is TGTGCCAGCAGCTCCCTGGACGGACCGGGAGTCGAGCAGTACTTC. The encoded protein is CASSSLDGPGVEQYF. Full variable domain (rest looked up from reference TRBV28 and TRBJ2-7): DVKVTQSSRYLVKRTGEKVFLECVQDMDHENMFWYRQDPGLGLRLIYFSYDVKMKEKGDIPEGYSVSREKKERFSLILESASTNQTSMYLCASSSLDGPGVEQYFGPGTRLTVT.

This clonotype was observed at least ten times. The chain links TRBV30 to TRBJ2-6, with TRBD1 matching over 7 bases. Germline CDR1 and CDR2: GTSNPN and SVGIG (reference sequence). The CDR3 is made up of 15 amino acids. J lost 2 bases, V lost 4 bases, and 5 bases had no gene match. CDR3 DNA: TGTGCCTGGACCCGAGGGGGCGCTGGGGCCAACGTCCTGACTTTC. Translation: CAWTRGGAGANVLTF.

This clonotype was seen repeatedly, ten times or more. The chain links TRBV11-2 to TRBJ2-7, with D perhaps TRBD2 (6 bases). CDR1 and CDR2 from the germline V gene are SGHAT and FQNNGV. V lost 6 bases to trimming and J lost 0 bases, with 18 bases between them. The CDR3 covers 16 residues. CDR3 amino acids: CASSPLSGRNSYEQYF. The DNA for the CDR3 is TGTGCCAGCAGTCCCCTTAGTGGGAGGAACTCCTACGAGCAGTACTTC.

There are many counts of this clonotype. This chain links TRBV6-1 with TRBJ1-1; a weak D match, TRBD1 (6 bases). V lost 6 bases, J lost 5 bases, and 16 bases lay in between. CDR3 length equals 14 residues. Germline assignment: CDR1 MNHNS and CDR2 SASEGT. The CDR3 DNA reads as TGTGCCAGCAGGCTGAACACAGGGTTAACTGAAGCTTTCTTT. It encodes CASRLNTGLTEAFF.

This clonotype has at least ten counts. The genes are TRBV12-3 or TRBV12-4 and TRBJ1-1; unclear D gene. The V and J ends lost 6 bases and 1 base respectively, with 6 bases between them. This CDR3 region has 12 residues. The CDR3 here is CASREANTEAFF. In DNA, the CDR3 is TGTGCCAGCAGGGAGGCGAACACTGAAGCTTTCTTT.

Ten or more counts support this clonotype. The chain employs TRBV13 and TRBJ2-5; no clear D gene. Trimming removed 7 bases at V and 1 base at J, with 10 bases between. The length of the CDR3 is 13 residues. Looked up from germline, CDR1 is PRHDT and CDR2 is FYEKMQ (reference sequence). The CDR3 sequence is CASTRRVQETQYF. The CDR3 nucleotides read TGTGCCAGCACACGACGGGTCCAAGAGACCCAGTACTTC.